The subject of this entry is one T cell receptor beta chain. The antigen is unknown. A read error is possible here, since a much larger clone lies one base away. Given the absence of the conserved phenylalanine or tryptophan at the CDR3 end, a read error is likely. TCRdb re-analysed the reads in MiXCR, keeping a single row per CDR3 protein. Of roughly 500,000 distinct CDR3 sequences listed, approximately 15% were seen once; the top ten hold more than 20%. This entry comes from a study of T cell repertoires in cytomegalovirus infection. Study conclusions and caveats: The response measured ex vivo was dominated by TCR beta clonotypes (HLA-C-restricted and CMV-specific).

This TCR derives from a human donor in good health (CMV status not recorded). Some clones in this sample may be carry-over from other donors' samples. Specimen: CD8+ T cells from PBMCs.

The CDR3 here is CASSPSEGLSYNEQFL. For the CDR3, the DNA is TGTGCCAGCAGCCCCTCAGAGGGACTTTCCTACAATGAGCAGTTCTTA. The gene calls are TRBV7-3 and TRBJ2-1; tentative D call: TRBD2 (6 bases). Germline values: CDR1 SGHTA, CDR2 FQGTGA. V was cut by 5 bases and J by 1 base, with 15 bases left in between. This CDR3 contains 16 residues.